A selection of T cell receptor beta chains follows, all from one sample in a study of shared clonotypes between healthy human individuals. Clones were sequenced by immunoSEQ multiplex PCR, and TCRdb holds only the in-frame ones, with some missing. The sample holds millions of clones; approximately 95% are singletons and the top ten take about 0.13%. Sequencing was performed on naive CD4+ T cells sorted from blood. These receptors were collected from a man aged 18 to 30 in good health. Each CDR3 is given with its conserved first and last residue. The D gene is left open where the match is weak. The listing skips clone size in some rows; elsewhere it reads once, few, many or a size class.

TRBV2	TRBJ1-2	-	-	CASRDRSSPGDGYTF	TGTGCCAGCAGAGATAGGTCGTCCCCCGGTGATGGCTACACCTTC
TRBV7-2	TRBJ1-6	-	-	CASSVRGQRNSPLHF	TGTGCCAGCAGCGTCCGGGGTCAGAGAAATTCACCCCTCCACTTT
TRBV19	TRBJ1-6	-	-	CASSILVMDSPLHF	-
TRBV4-1	TRBJ1-4	-	-	CASSAPGHSNEKLFF	TGCGCCAGCAGCGCGCCGGGACACTCAAATGAAAAACTGTTTTTT
TRBV4-1	TRBJ2-3	-	TRBD2	CASSPPRIAGLDTQYF	TGCGCCAGCAGCCCCCCACGGATAGCGGGGTTAGATACGCAGTATTTT
TRBV30	TRBJ1-1	-	-	CAWSVRRGGSHTEAFF	TGTGCCTGGAGTGTACGTAGGGGGGGATCGCACACTGAAGCTTTCTTT
TRBV7-6	TRBJ2-3	-	TRBD1	CASRRDRGPTDTQYF	TGTGCCAGCAGGAGGGACAGGGGGCCCACAGATACGCAGTATTTT
TRBV27	TRBJ2-7	-	-	CASSLVRGSYEQYF	TGTGCCAGCAGTTTAGTCCGGGGCTCCTACGAGCAGTACTTC
TRBV27	TRBJ1-2	-	TRBD1	CASSLRQGANYGYTF	TGTGCCAGCAGTCTAAGACAGGGAGCTAACTATGGCTACACCTTC
TRBV10-1	TRBJ2-7	-	-	CASSPRGAHEQYF	TGCGCCAGCAGTCCACGGGGGGCCCACGAGCAGTACTTC
TRBV7-9	TRBJ2-7	-	-	CASSTPFPPREQYF	TGTGCCAGCAGCACCCCATTCCCGCCCCGCGAGCAGTACTTC
TRBV5-8	TRBJ2-1	-	-	CASSLSTKYNEQFF	TGTGCCAGCAGCTTATCGACAAAGTACAATGAGCAGTTCTTC
TRBV6-6	TRBJ1-5	-	-	CASSFGEDNQPQHF	TGTGCCAGCAGCTTCGGGGAAGACAATCAGCCCCAGCATTTT
TRBV14	TRBJ2-3	once	-	CASSQGLPGGDTQYF	TGTGCCAGCAGCCAAGGCCTCCCCGGGGGAGATACGCAGTATTTT
TRBV11-1	TRBJ2-2	-	TRBD1	CASSPRQGITGELFF	TGTGCCAGCAGCCCTAGACAGGGAATCACCGGGGAGCTGTTTTTT
TRBV27	TRBJ2-3	-	TRBD2	CASSLSSQAGGSSDTQYF	TGTGCCAGCAGTTTATCGTCTCAGGCGGGGGGATCCTCAGATACGCAGTATTTT
TRBV6-5	TRBJ2-2	-	TRBD1	CAEGQGSGELFF	TGTGCCGAAGGACAGGGAAGCGGGGAGCTGTTTTTT
TRBV11-3	TRBJ2-1	-	TRBD2	CASSLVREGEQFF	TGTGCCAGCAGCTTAGTCCGGGAGGGTGAGCAGTTCTTC
TRBV19	TRBJ2-7	-	TRBD1	CASSLEGQGEQYF	TGTGCCAGTAGCCTGGAAGGACAGGGTGAGCAGTACTTC
TRBV5-1	TRBJ1-4	-	TRBD1	CASSPGQGVSEKLFF	TGCGCCAGCAGCCCTGGACAGGGCGTAAGTGAAAAACTGTTTTTT
TRBV7-2	TRBJ2-1	once	-	CASSPIASSYNEQFF	TGTGCCAGCAGCCCCATTGCAAGCTCCTACAATGAGCAGTTCTTC
TRBV5-1	TRBJ2-7	-	-	CASSLAPGTYEQYF	TGCGCCAGCAGCTTGGCCCCGGGGACCTACGAGCAGTACTTC
TRBV30	TRBJ2-7	-	TRBD2	CASTGWTSGVPYEQYF	TGTGCCTCGACAGGCTGGACTAGCGGGGTACCCTACGAGCAGTACTTC
TRBV19	TRBJ2-7	-	TRBD1	CASSPDRGSYEQYF	TGTGCCAGTAGTCCTGACAGGGGGTCCTACGAGCAGTACTTC
TRBV5-1	TRBJ2-7	-	-	CASSGRGTASSYEQYF	TGCGCCAGCAGCGGGCGCGGGACAGCGAGCTCCTACGAGCAGTACTTC
TRBV6-5	TRBJ2-2	-	TRBD2	CASRVSGSYTGELFF	TGTGCCAGCAGGGTTAGCGGGAGCTACACCGGGGAGCTGTTTTTT
TRBV30	TRBJ1-2	-	-	CAWSVLNRSYGYTF	TGTGCCTGGAGTGTATTAAACAGGAGCTATGGCTACACCTTC
TRBV18	TRBJ2-7	-	TRBD2	CASSPGTTDYEQYF	TGTGCCAGCTCCCCCGGGACTACCGACTACGAGCAGTACTTC
TRBV9	TRBJ2-1	-	TRBD1	CASSVGGTGGRNEQFF	TGTGCCAGCAGCGTAGGAGGGACAGGGGGGCGCAATGAGCAGTTCTTC
TRBV30	TRBJ2-3	-	-	CAWSVRGWARTDTQYF	TGTGCCTGGAGTGTACGGGGATGGGCACGCACAGATACGCAGTATTTT
TRBV5-1	TRBJ2-1	-	-	CASSRDGGINEQFF	TGCGCCAGCTCCCGCGATGGGGGTATCAATGAGCAGTTCTTC
TRBV6-6	TRBJ2-2	-	-	CASSYSRSYTGELFF	TGTGCCAGCAGTTACTCGAGGTCCTACACCGGGGAGCTGTTTTTT
TRBV2	TRBJ2-7	-	-	CASSGQAQTEQYF	TGTGCCAGCAGTGGACAGGCCCAGACGGAGCAGTACTTC
TRBV5-4	TRBJ1-2	-	-	CASSEAGREMSYTF	TGTGCCAGCAGTGAAGCGGGCAGGGAGATGAGCTACACCTTC
TRBV15	TRBJ1-5	-	-	CATSRAHRAGRLPYSNQPQHF	TGTGCCACCAGCAGAGCCCACCGGGCAGGGCGGCTTCCGTATAGCAATCAGCCCCAGCATTTT
TRBV27	TRBJ2-3	-	TRBD2	CASSLSIPGLAGDTQYF	TGTGCCAGCAGTTTATCCATCCCCGGACTAGCCGGGGATACGCAGTATTTT
TRBV18	TRBJ1-4	-	-	CASSPGRGNEKLFF	TGTGCCAGCTCACCGGGGCGCGGTAATGAAAAACTGTTTTTT
TRBV2	TRBJ2-6	once	-	CASTRSGANVLTF	TGTGCCAGCACTCGATCTGGGGCCAACGTCCTGACTTTC
TRBV6-5	TRBJ2-7	-	TRBD1	CASSYTRTGLNEQYF	TGTGCCAGCAGTTACACCCGGACAGGCCTCAACGAGCAGTACTTC
TRBV7-9	TRBJ2-1	-	TRBD1	CASSLDDRGHLNEQFF	TGTGCCAGCAGCTTAGACGACAGGGGGCATCTCAATGAGCAGTTCTTC
TRBV28	TRBJ1-2	-	-	CASSSNQGLQYTF	TGTGCCAGCAGTTCCAACCAGGGGCTCCAGTACACCTTC
TRBV15	TRBJ1-2	-	-	CATSREVGSYGYTF	TGTGCCACCAGCCGAGAGGTCGGCTCCTATGGCTACACCTTC
TRBV9	TRBJ2-7	-	-	CASSVGEYSYSYEQYF	TGTGCCAGCAGCGTAGGGGAATACTCCTACTCCTACGAGCAGTACTTC
TRBV13	TRBJ2-3	-	-	CASSSTANTDTQYF	TGTGCCAGCAGCTCAACAGCGAACACAGATACGCAGTATTTT
TRBV5-1	TRBJ1-5	-	TRBD1	CASSLTGGDNQPQHF	TGCGCCAGCAGCTTGACAGGGGGGGACAATCAGCCCCAGCATTTT
TRBV29-1	TRBJ1-1	-	TRBD1	CSVARTGGATEAFF	TGCAGCGTAGCAAGGACAGGAGGGGCCACTGAAGCTTTCTTT
TRBV7-2	TRBJ2-5	-	-	CASSSPPGAGRQETQYF	TGTGCCAGCAGCTCCCCGCCCGGCGCGGGGAGACAAGAGACCCAGTACTTC
TRBV28	TRBJ1-5	-	-	CASYSGVGVGHYSNQPQHF	TGTGCCAGCTATTCGGGGGTCGGTGTGGGGCACTATAGCAATCAGCCCCAGCATTTT
TRBV5-1	TRBJ2-7	-	TRBD2	CASSPLGGSYEQYF	TGCGCCAGCAGCCCCCTGGGGGGGTCCTACGAGCAGTACTTC
TRBV30	TRBJ1-4	once	-	CAWSVGGRGGEKLFF	TGTGCCTGGAGTGTAGGTGGCAGGGGCGGTGAAAAACTGTTTTTT
TRBV5-4	TRBJ2-1	-	TRBD1	CASSLTGVENEQFF	TGTGCCAGCAGCTTGACAGGGGTAGAGAATGAGCAGTTCTTC
TRBV28	TRBJ1-5	-	-	CASSLGTQQPQHF	TGTGCCAGCAGCCTAGGGACTCAACAGCCCCAGCATTTT
TRBV2	TRBJ1-6	-	-	CASSRSGTDNSPLHF	TGTGCCAGCAGCCGGTCCGGGACGGATAATTCACCCCTCCACTTT
TRBV30	TRBJ2-3	-	-	CAWSDPPGGRDTQYF	TGTGCCTGGAGCGATCCCCCCGGGGGCCGGGATACGCAGTATTTT
TRBV28	TRBJ1-1	-	-	CASSFWQANTEAFF	TGTGCCAGCAGTTTTTGGCAGGCGAACACTGAAGCTTTCTTT
TRBV6-6	TRBJ2-7	few	-	CASSSNEGSYEQYF	TGTGCCAGCAGTTCCAACGAGGGTTCCTACGAGCAGTACTTC
TRBV28	TRBJ2-7	-	TRBD1	CASSFGQGGSYEQYF	TGTGCCAGCAGTTTCGGACAGGGCGGCTCCTACGAGCAGTACTTC
TRBV27	TRBJ1-1	-	-	CASSYSGGEAFF	TGTGCCAGCAGTTATTCGGGGGGAGAAGCTTTCTTT
TRBV6-6	TRBJ2-7	-	-	CASREGGSYEQYF	TGTGCCAGCAGGGAAGGGGGCTCCTACGAGCAGTACTTC
TRBV6-6	TRBJ1-2	-	-	CASSYPAGPGGYTF	TGTGCCAGCAGTTATCCGGCCGGGCCGGGAGGCTACACCTTC